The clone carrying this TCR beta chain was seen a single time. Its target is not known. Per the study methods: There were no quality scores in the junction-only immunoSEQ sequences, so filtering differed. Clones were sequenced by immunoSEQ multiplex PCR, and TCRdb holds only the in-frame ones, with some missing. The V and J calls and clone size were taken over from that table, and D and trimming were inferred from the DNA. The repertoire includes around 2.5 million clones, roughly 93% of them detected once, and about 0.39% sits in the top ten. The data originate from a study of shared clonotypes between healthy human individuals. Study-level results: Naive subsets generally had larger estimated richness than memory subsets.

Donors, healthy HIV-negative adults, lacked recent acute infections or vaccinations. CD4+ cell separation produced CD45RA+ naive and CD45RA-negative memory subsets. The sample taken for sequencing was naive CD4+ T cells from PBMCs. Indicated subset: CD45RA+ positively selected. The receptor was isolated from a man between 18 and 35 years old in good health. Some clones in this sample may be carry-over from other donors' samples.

DNA for the CDR3: TGCAGCGGCGGGACAGGGACAGATACGCAGTATTTT. This gives the protein CSGGTGTDTQYF. V is TRBV29-1 and J is TRBJ2-3; 9 bases fit TRBD1. V shed 7 bases, J shed 3 bases, and the junction held 2 bases outside the gene matches. This CDR3 has 12 residues. Germline values: CDR1 SQVTM, CDR2 ANQGSEA.